This TCR beta chain is from a study of graft-versus-host responses after intestinal transplantation. Study-wide background: Anti-thymocyte globulin served as induction for all recipients, who then took tacrolimus and steroids for two to three years.

Study results and caveats: High graft-versus-host to host-versus-graft clonal ratios were seen in allografts of patients with graft-donor T cell macrochimerism. Some GvH clones were seen earlier in gut or blood, suggesting intestinal origin.

Profiled with immunoSEQ multiplex PCR; TCRdb holds only in-frame clones, not every one. The data show nearly 95,000 clones, about 92% seen once. Note on this clone: Its antigen remains unknown.

The CDR3 runs 15 residues. Trimming cost V 6 bases and J 6 bases; bases outside gene matches: 10. Germline assignment: CDR1 MNHEY and CDR2 SMNVEV (reference sequence). This chain connects TRBV27 to TRBJ2-3; 9 nucleotides match TRBD1. The starting material was unstimulated CD8+ T cells sorted from spleen or lymph node cells, obtained before intestinal transplant. The TCR sequence derives from a human donor who received an intestinal transplant. Here the CDR3 DNA reads TGTGCCAGCAGGCGGGGACAGGGCCTTTACGATACGCAGTATTTT. Amino acids: CASRRGQGLYDTQYF.